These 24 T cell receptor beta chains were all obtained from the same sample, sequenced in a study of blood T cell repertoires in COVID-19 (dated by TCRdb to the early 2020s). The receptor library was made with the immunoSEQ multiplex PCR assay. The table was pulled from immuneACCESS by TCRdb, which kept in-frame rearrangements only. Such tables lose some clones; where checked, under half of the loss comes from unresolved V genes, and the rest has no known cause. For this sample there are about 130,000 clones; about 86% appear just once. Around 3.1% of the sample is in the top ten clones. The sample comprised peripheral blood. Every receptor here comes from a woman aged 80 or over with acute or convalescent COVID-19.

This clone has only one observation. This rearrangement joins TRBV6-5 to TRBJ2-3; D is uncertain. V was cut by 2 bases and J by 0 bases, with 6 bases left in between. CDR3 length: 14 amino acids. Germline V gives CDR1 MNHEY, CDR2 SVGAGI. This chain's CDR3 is CASSYADSTDTQYF. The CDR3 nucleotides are TGTGCCAGCAGTTACGCGGATAGCACAGATACGCAGTATTTT.

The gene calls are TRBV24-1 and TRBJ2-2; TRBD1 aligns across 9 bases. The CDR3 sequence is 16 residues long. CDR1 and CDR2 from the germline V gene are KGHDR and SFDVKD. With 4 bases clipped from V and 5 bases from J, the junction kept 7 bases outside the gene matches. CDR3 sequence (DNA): TGTGCCACCAGTGACCCGACAGGGGGTATTACCGGGGAGCTGTTTTTT. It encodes CATSDPTGGITGELFF.

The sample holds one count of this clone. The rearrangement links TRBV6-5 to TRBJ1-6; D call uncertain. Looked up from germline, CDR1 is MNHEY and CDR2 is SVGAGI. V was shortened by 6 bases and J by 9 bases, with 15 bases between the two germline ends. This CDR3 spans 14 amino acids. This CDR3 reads CASSPRGFSSPLHF. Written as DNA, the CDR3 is TGTGCCAGCAGCCCAAGAGGGTTCAGTTCACCCCTCCACTTT.

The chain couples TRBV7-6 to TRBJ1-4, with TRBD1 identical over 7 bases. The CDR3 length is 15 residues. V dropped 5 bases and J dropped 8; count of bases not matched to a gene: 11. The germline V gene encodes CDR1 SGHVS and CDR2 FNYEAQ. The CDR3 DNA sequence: TGTGCCAGCAGCGTCTCCGCGACAGGGAAAGAAAAACTGTTTTTT. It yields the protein CASSVSATGKEKLFF.

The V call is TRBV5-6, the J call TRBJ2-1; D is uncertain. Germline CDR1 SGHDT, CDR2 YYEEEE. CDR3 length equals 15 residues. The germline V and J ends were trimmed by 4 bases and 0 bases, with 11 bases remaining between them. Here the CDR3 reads CASSDSPRSYNEQFF. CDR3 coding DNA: TGTGCCAGCAGCGACTCCCCCCGCTCCTACAATGAGCAGTTCTTC.

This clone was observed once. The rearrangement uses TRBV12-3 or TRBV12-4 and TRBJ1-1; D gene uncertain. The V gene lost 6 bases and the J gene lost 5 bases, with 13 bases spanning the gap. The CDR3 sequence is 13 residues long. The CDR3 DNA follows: TGTGCCAGCAGGCCCGTAGGGAGGACTGAAGCTTTCTTT. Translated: CASRPVGRTEAFF.

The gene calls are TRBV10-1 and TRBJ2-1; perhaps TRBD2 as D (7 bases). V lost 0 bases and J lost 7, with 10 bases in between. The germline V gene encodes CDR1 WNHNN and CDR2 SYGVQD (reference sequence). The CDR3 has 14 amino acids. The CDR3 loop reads CASSESGGRNEQFF. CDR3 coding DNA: TGCGCCAGCAGTGAGTCGGGGGGGCGAAATGAGCAGTTCTTC.

This chain's CDR3 is CASSTNTEAFF. In DNA form, the CDR3 reads TGTGCCAGCAGCACTAACACTGAAGCTTTCTTT. V is TRBV5-4 and J is TRBJ1-1; no definite D call. This CDR3 has 11 residues. The V end was cut by 4 bases, the J end by 2 bases, with 3 bases between. CDR1 is SGHNT and CDR2 is YYREEE in the germline V gene (reference sequence).

The chain's CDR3 is CASTGTGIDYGYTF. The DNA of the CDR3 is TGTGCCAGCACCGGGACAGGGATCGACTATGGCTACACCTTC. The chain uses TRBV2 and TRBJ1-2; TRBD1 matches at 9 bases. V trimming: 7 bases; J trimming: 3 bases; junction bases outside the gene matches: 6. Germline V lookup: CDR1 SNHLY, CDR2 FYNNEI. The CDR3 runs to 14 residues.

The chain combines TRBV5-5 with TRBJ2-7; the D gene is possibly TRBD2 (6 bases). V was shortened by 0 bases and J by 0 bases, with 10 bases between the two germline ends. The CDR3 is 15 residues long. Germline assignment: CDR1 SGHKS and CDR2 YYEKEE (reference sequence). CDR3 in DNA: TGTGCCAGCAGCTTGGAAGGAGGGTCCTCCTACGAGCAGTACTTC. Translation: CASSLEGGSSYEQYF.

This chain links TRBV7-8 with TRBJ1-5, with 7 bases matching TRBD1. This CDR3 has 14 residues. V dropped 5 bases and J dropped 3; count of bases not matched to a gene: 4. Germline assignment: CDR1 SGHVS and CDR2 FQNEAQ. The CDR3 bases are TGTGCCAGCAGCCCAGACAGGGACAATCAGCCCCAGCATTTT. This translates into CASSPDRDNQPQHF.

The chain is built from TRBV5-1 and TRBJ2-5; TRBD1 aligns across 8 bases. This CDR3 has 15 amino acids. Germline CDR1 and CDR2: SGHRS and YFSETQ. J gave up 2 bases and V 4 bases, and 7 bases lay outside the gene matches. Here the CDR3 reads CASSRTGNNQETQYF. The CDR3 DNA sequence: TGCGCCAGCAGCCGGACAGGGAATAATCAAGAGACCCAGTACTTC.

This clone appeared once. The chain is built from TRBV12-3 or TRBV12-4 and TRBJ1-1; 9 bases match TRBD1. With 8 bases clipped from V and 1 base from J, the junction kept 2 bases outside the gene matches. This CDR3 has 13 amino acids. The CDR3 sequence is CASYRGPNTEAFF. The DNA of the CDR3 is TGTGCCAGCTACAGGGGGCCGAACACTGAAGCTTTCTTT.

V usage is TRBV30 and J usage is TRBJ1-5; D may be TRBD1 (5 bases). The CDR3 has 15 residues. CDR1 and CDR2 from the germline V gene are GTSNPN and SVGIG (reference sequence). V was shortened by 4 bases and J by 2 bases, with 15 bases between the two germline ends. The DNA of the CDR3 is TGTGCCTGGAACCACCCGGGACTCGGCAATCAGCCCCAGCATTTT. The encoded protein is CAWNHPGLGNQPQHF.

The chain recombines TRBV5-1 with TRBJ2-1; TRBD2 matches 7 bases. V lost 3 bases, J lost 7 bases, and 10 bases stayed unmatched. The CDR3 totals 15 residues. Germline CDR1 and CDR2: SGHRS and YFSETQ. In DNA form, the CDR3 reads TGCGCCAGCAGCTCTTTTGCGGGGGAGGGGAATGAGCAGTTCTTC. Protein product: CASSSFAGEGNEQFF.

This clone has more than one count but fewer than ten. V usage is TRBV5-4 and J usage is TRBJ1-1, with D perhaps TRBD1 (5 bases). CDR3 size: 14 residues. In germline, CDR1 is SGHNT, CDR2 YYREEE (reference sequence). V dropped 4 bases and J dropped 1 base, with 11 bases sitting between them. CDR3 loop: CASSPDRWNTEAFF. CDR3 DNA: TGTGCCAGCAGCCCTGACAGATGGAACACTGAAGCTTTCTTT. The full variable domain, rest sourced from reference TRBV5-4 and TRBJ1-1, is ETGVTQSPTHLIKTRGQQVTLRCSSQSGHNTVSWYQQALGQGPQFIFQYYREEENGRGNFPPRFSGLQFPNYSSELNVNALELDDSALYLCASSPDRWNTEAFFGQGTRLTVV.

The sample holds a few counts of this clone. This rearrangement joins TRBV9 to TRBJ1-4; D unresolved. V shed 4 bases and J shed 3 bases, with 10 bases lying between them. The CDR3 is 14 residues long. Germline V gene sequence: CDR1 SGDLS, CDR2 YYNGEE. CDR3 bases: TGTGCCAGCAGCCGGAATCAGGCTAATGAAAAACTGTTTTTT. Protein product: CASSRNQANEKLFF.

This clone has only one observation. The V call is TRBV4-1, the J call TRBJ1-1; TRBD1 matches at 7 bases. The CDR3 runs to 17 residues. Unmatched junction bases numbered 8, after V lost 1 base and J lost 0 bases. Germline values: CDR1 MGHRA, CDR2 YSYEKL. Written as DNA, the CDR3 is TGCGCCAGCAGCCAAGGCCCGGGACAGAACATGAACACTGAAGCTTTCTTT. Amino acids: CASSQGPGQNMNTEAFF.

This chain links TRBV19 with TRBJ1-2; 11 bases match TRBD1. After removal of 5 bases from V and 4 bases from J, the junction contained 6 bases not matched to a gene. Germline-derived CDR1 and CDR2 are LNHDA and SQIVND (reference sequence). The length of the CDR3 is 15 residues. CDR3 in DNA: TGTGCCAGTAGTGACGGACAGGGGGCAGGCTATGGCTACACCTTC. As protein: CASSDGQGAGYGYTF.

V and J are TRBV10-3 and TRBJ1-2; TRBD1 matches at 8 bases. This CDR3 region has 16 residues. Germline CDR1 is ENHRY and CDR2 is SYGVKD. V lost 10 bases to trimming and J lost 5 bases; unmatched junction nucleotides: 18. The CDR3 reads CATAGQAIRGNYGYTF. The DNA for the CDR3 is TGTGCCACCGCGGGACAGGCTATTAGGGGGAATTATGGCTACACCTTC.

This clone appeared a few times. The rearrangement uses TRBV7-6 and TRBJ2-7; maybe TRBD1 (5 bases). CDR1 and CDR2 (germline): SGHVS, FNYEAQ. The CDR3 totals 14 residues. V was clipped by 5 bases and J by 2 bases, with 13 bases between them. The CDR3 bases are TGTGCCAGCAGCCGAAACTACAGGACCTACGAGCAGTACTTC. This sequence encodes CASSRNYRTYEQYF.

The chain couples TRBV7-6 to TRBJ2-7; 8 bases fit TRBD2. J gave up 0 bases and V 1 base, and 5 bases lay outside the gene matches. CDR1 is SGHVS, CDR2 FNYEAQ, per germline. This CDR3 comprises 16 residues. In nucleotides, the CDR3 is TGTGCCAGCAGCTTAGATGGCGGGGGGACCTCCTACGAGCAGTACTTC. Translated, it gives CASSLDGGGTSYEQYF.

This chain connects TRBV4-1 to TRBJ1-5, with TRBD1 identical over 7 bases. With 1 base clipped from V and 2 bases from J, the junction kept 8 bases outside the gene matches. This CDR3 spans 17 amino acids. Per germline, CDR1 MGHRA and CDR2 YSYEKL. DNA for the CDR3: TGCGCCAGCAGCCAAGTTTGGACAGGCGATGGCAATCAGCCCCAGCATTTT. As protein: CASSQVWTGDGNQPQHF.

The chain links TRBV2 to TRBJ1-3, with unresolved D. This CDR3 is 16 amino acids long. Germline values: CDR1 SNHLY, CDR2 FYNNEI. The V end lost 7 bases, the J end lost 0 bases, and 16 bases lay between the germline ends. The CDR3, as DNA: TGTGCCAGCAAAGTGGAACGGGGAGCCTCTGGAAACACCATATATTTT. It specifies CASKVERGASGNTIYF.